One sample yielded the 16 T cell receptor beta chains listed below, sequenced in a study of T cells in Graves' hyperthyroidism and ophthalmopathy. TCR beta CDR3 regions were amplified from RNA transcripts. First-round RT-PCR targeting the TCR CDR3 was performed with the HTBI primer set. TCRdb reprocessed the multiplex PCR reads with MiXCR, giving one entry per CDR3 protein. There are 350,000 to 450,000 distinct CDR3 sequences in the sample; 17% occur only once, and around 35% lies in the top ten. The sequenced sample consisted of blood. The receptors were sampled from a woman in her 30s with Graves' hyperthyroidism that later progressed to Graves' ophthalmopathy.

This sequence joins TRBV6-1 and TRBJ1-2, with D tentatively TRBD1 (5 bases). V was clipped by 0 bases and J by 3 bases, with 14 bases between them. Germline values: CDR1 MNHNS, CDR2 SASEGT. The CDR3 contains 16 residues. The CDR3 DNA is TGTGCCAGCAGTGAAGCGCCTGGTCGAGGGGACTATGGCTACACCTTC. It translates to CASSEAPGRGDYGYTF.

This chain links TRBV25-1 with TRBJ1-6; a possible D gene is TRBD1 (6 bases). The CDR3 contains 14 residues. Between the trimmed V and J ends, which lost 7 bases and 7 bases, there was a span of 14 bases. CDR1 is MGHDK and CDR2 is SYGVNS in the germline V gene. In nucleotides, the CDR3 is TGTGCCAGCACCCGGGGGCTGGAAAATTCACCCCTCCACTTT. Translated, it gives CASTRGLENSPLHF. The whole variable domain, remainder taken from reference TRBV25-1 and TRBJ1-6, is EADIYQTPRYLVIGTGKKITLECSQTMGHDKMYWYQQDPGMELHLIHYSYGVNSTEKGDLSSESTVSRIRTEHFPLTLESARPSHTSQYLCASTRGLENSPLHFGNGTRLTVT.

There are many counts of this clonotype. V is TRBV20-1 and J is TRBJ2-1; possibly TRBD1 or TRBD2 for D (6 bases each). The CDR3 runs 14 residues. Per germline, CDR1 DFQATT and CDR2 SNEGSKA (reference sequence). V lost 5 bases and J lost 5, with 16 bases in between. CDR3 region: CSAAGQVFHNEQFF. The CDR3 DNA reads as TGCAGTGCTGCGGGACAAGTTTTCCACAATGAGCAGTTCTTC.

This clonotype was detected many times. The chain uses TRBV12-3 or TRBV12-4 and TRBJ2-7; 10 bases agree with TRBD1. This CDR3 is 15 amino acids long. V lost 7 bases and J lost 2; bases outside the gene matches: 8. The CDR3 is CASTYIGTGAYEQYF. In nucleotides, the CDR3 is TGTGCCAGCACCTATATCGGGACAGGGGCCTACGAGCAGTACTTC.

This clonotype showed up many times. This sequence joins TRBV7-9 and TRBJ2-2; 10 nucleotides agree with TRBD2. This CDR3 contains 16 residues. J gave up 6 bases and V 4 bases, and 8 bases lay outside the gene matches. CDR1 is SEHNR and CDR2 is FQNEAQ in the germline V gene (reference sequence). CDR3 bases: TGTGCCAGCAGCTCTGAACTAGCGGGAAGGGCCGGGGAGCTGTTTTTT. It encodes CASSSELAGRAGELFF.

This clonotype was seen only a few times. This chain uses TRBV19 with TRBJ1-5; D perhaps matches TRBD1 (6 bases). This CDR3 is built from 15 residues. Germline V gene lookup returns CDR1 LNHDA and CDR2 SQIVND (reference sequence). Deletions cut 7 bases from V and 3 bases from J, with 16 bases between. As DNA, the CDR3 is TGTGCCAGTAATCCGGACCGGGACACCAATCAGCCCCAGCATTTT. This translates into CASNPDRDTNQPQHF.

This clonotype has a handful of counts. A clone one base away is much larger, so this may be a read error. The V gene is TRBV30, the J gene TRBJ1-5; D not certain. Germline CDR1 reads GTSNPN; CDR2 reads SVGIG (reference sequence). The CDR3 covers 13 residues. Trimming took 0 bases from V and 0 from J, leaving 3 bases between them. The CDR3 DNA is TGTGCCTGGAGTGTAAATAGCAATCAGCCCCAGCATTTT. It specifies CAWSVNSNQPQHF.

This clonotype was counted a few times. The CDR3 loop reads CASSQERWGSYEQYF. The CDR3 nucleotides are TGCGCCAGCAGCCAAGAGAGATGGGGCTCCTACGAGCAGTACTTC. The chain joins TRBV4-1 to TRBJ2-7, with D hard to call. Germline V gene lookup returns CDR1 MGHRA and CDR2 YSYEKL. Trimming left V 0 bases short and J 0 bases short, with 9 bases between. This CDR3 contains 15 residues.

The chain carries TRBV2 and TRBJ1-6; the match to TRBD1 covers 7 bases. This CDR3 has 15 amino acids. Germline assignment: CDR1 SNHLY and CDR2 FYNNEI. V trimming: 6 bases; J trimming: 9 bases; junction bases outside the gene matches: 11. This CDR3 is CASRLGQEPFSPLHF. The CDR3 nucleotides are TGTGCCAGCAGACTAGGACAGGAACCTTTTTCACCCCTCCACTTT.

Of note for this clonotype: A much larger clone lies one base from this, so it may be a read error. This sequence joins TRBV5-1 and TRBJ1-1; a weak D match, TRBD1 (5 bases). The CDR3 extends over 16 amino acids. Germline V gene sequence: CDR1 SGHRS, CDR2 YFSETQ. CDR3 DNA: TGCGCCAGAAGCTTGGCCGGCGAGGGGCCGGACACTGAAGCTTTCTTT. This gives the protein CARSLAGEGPDTEAFF.

This clonotype was found once. Given a much more abundant clone one base away, this may be a read error. This sequence joins TRBV9 and TRBJ2-3; D possibly matches TRBD1 or TRBD2 (7 bases each). The CDR3 consists of 16 residues. V lost 0 bases and J 5 bases, leaving 16 bases between the germline ends. CDR1 and CDR2 from the germline V gene are SGDLS and YYNGEE. In DNA, the CDR3 is TGTGCCAGCAGCGTAGCTGGCAGGGGGGGTGAAGATACGCAGTATTTT. As protein: CASSVAGRGGEDTQYF.

This clonotype appeared a few times. The chain combines TRBV20-1 with TRBJ2-1; 10 nucleotides align to TRBD2. The CDR3 covers 17 residues. After removal of 6 bases from V and 4 bases from J, the junction contained 15 bases not matched to a gene. Germline lookup yields CDR1 DFQATT and CDR2 SNEGSKA (reference sequence). Here the CDR3 DNA reads TGCAGTGCCCTGAAATCCGACGGGACTAGCGCGTACAATGAGCAGTTCTTC. This codes for CSALKSDGTSAYNEQFF.

This chain connects TRBV20-1 to TRBJ2-7; 10 bases map to TRBD2. The junction had 5 bases not matched to a gene; V was cut back by 3 bases and J by 9 bases. The V gene's germline CDR1 is DFQATT and CDR2 SNEGSKA (reference sequence). The CDR3 spans 12 residues. This chain's CDR3 is CSARGTSAGQYF. The CDR3 coding sequence is TGCAGTGCTAGGGGGACTAGCGCAGGGCAGTACTTC.

This clonotype has more than one count but fewer than ten. This chain links TRBV18 with TRBJ1-1; no clear D gene. V gave up 0 bases and J gave up 0 bases, with 5 bases separating them. The CDR3 consists of 14 residues. Germline V gene data show CDR1 as KGHSH and CDR2 as LQKENI. CDR3 in amino acids: CASSPPGVNTEAFF. In DNA form, the CDR3 reads TGTGCCAGCTCACCACCGGGCGTGAACACTGAAGCTTTCTTT.

The chain uses TRBV4-1 and TRBJ2-7; D not certain. This CDR3 has 14 residues. V shed 0 bases and J shed 3 bases, with 9 bases lying between them. Germline loops: CDR1 MGHRA, CDR2 YSYEKL. The CDR3 bases are TGCGCCAGCAGCCAAGAAGCCCCAGGCTACGAGCAGTACTTC. Translation: CASSQEAPGYEQYF.

This clonotype was detected ten times or more. The genes are TRBV6-2 or TRBV6-3 and TRBJ2-7, with 8 positions matching TRBD1. Trimming removed 5 bases from V and 7 bases from J; junction bases left unmatched: 10. The CDR3 loop spans 14 amino acids. Germline V lookup: CDR1 MNHEY, CDR2 SVGEGT. The CDR3 DNA reads as TGTGCCAGCAGTAACGGGCAGGGGGCTGGGGAGCAGTACTTC. It codes for CASSNGQGAGEQYF.